The 20 T cell receptor beta chains below all came from one sample that was sequenced in a study of control samples from healthy donors and cancer patients. Sequencing used immunoSEQ multiplex PCR; TCRdb keeps in-frame clones, though not all of them. The data contain some 200,000 clones, around 94% of them singletons. Sequenced input: blood. These receptors came from a man aged 45-60 years in good health.

The J gene is TRBJ2-1, the V gene TRBV20-1; 10 bases align to TRBD2. This CDR3 comprises 11 residues. The germline V gene encodes CDR1 DFQATT and CDR2 SNEGSKA (reference sequence). Trimming cost V 5 bases and J 10 bases; bases outside gene matches: 2. CDR3 nucleotides: TGCAGTGCTCAAGCGGGGGGGGAGCAGTTCTTC. Its protein product is CSAQAGGEQFF.

This chain uses TRBV7-9 with TRBJ1-5; TRBD1 might be the D (6 bases). V was shortened by 5 bases and J by 0 bases, with 8 bases between the two germline ends. The CDR3 length is 14 residues. The germline V gene encodes CDR1 SEHNR and CDR2 FQNEAQ (reference sequence). Here the CDR3 reads CASSPGASNQPQHF. CDR3 DNA: TGTGCCAGCAGCCCAGGGGCTAGCAATCAGCCCCAGCATTTT.

J is TRBJ2-1 and V is TRBV9; no clear D. Germline CDR1 and CDR2: SGDLS and YYNGEE. The V end was cut by 0 bases, the J end by 2 bases, with 9 bases between. The CDR3 sequence is 15 residues long. This chain's CDR3 is CASSVAGDAYNEQFF. In nucleotides, the CDR3 is TGTGCCAGCAGCGTAGCGGGCGACGCCTACAATGAGCAGTTCTTC.

Comment on this clone: Other nucleotide sequences in the sample specify the same CDR3. The chain couples TRBV3-1 (or the pseudogene TRBV3-2) to TRBJ1-1, with TRBD1 as a possible D gene (5 bases). The CDR3 loop spans 14 amino acids. V was clipped by 1 base and J by 1 base, with 7 bases between them. The germline V gene has CDR1 LGHDT and CDR2 YNNKEL (reference sequence). For the CDR3, the DNA is TGTGCCAGCAGCCAAGGAACAGGGAACACTGAAGCTTTCTTT. It specifies CASSQGTGNTEAFF.

The chain is built from TRBV28 and TRBJ1-6, with a tentative D call TRBD1 (6 bases). Germline lookup yields CDR1 MDHEN and CDR2 SYDVKM. The CDR3 runs 15 residues. V dropped 6 bases and J dropped 11 bases, with 20 bases sitting between them. CDR3 coding DNA: TGTGCCAGCAGCCCACAGGGATCCGTGAGGACACCCCTCCACTTT. As protein: CASSPQGSVRTPLHF.

The rearrangement joins TRBV19 to TRBJ1-6; D gene unclear. V dropped 5 bases and J dropped 6 bases, with 14 bases sitting between them. Germline values: CDR1 LNHDA, CDR2 SQIVND (reference sequence). The CDR3 covers 15 residues. CDR3 sequence (DNA): TGTGCCAGTAGTCCCCAGGACCGACTTAATTCACCCCTCCACTTT. Translating it yields CASSPQDRLNSPLHF.

The rearrangement uses TRBV5-5 and TRBJ1-6; possible D gene TRBD1, 6 bases. V was pared by 0 bases and J by 8 bases, with 12 bases between. This CDR3 is built from 15 residues. Germline values: CDR1 SGHKS, CDR2 YYEKEE (reference sequence). CDR3 sequence: CASSLEGGSHSPLHF. The CDR3 DNA reads TGTGCCAGCAGCTTGGAGGGGGGTTCGCATTCACCCCTCCACTTT.

The J gene is TRBJ2-1, the V gene TRBV18; either TRBD1 or TRBD2 may supply D (5 bases each). This CDR3 contains 14 residues. Germline V CDR1 and CDR2: KGHSH, LQKENI. V was shortened by 3 bases and J by 8 bases, with 14 bases between the two germline ends. Here the CDR3 reads CASSPGMGVDEQFF. In DNA, the CDR3 is TGTGCCAGCTCACCCGGCATGGGGGTGGATGAGCAGTTCTTC.

The gene calls are TRBV7-6 and TRBJ1-5, with D unresolved. The germline V and J ends were trimmed by 2 bases and 4 bases, with 6 bases remaining between them. Germline loops: CDR1 SGHVS, CDR2 FNYEAQ. The CDR3 length is 13 residues. CDR3 residues: CASSLIENQPQHF. The DNA for the CDR3 is TGTGCCAGCAGCTTAATCGAGAATCAGCCCCAGCATTTT.

The CDR3 nucleotides read TGTGCCAGCTCACCACCGAAGGCAGGCAATTCACCCCTCCACTTT. Translation gives CASSPPKAGNSPLHF. The V gene is TRBV18, the J gene TRBJ1-6, with D uncertain. Germline V gene sequence: CDR1 KGHSH, CDR2 LQKENI. The CDR3 is made up of 15 amino acids. V was pared by 0 bases and J by 7 bases, with 10 bases between.

V usage is TRBV5-1 and J usage is TRBJ2-2, with D maybe TRBD1 (5 bases). Germline V gene data show CDR1 as SGHRS and CDR2 as YFSETQ. V was shortened by 1 base and J by 2 bases, with 9 bases between the two germline ends. CDR3 length equals 15 residues. CDR3 sequence: CASSLSRANTGELFF. The CDR3 nucleotides read TGCGCCAGCAGCTTGAGCAGGGCCAACACCGGGGAGCTGTTTTTT.

The chain combines TRBV19 with TRBJ1-2; no firm D call. Trimming shortened V by 2 bases and J by 4 bases, and 8 bases separated the two germline ends. The CDR3 sequence is 13 residues long. In germline, CDR1 is LNHDA, CDR2 SQIVND (reference sequence). In nucleotides, the CDR3 is TGTGCCAGTAGTATACGGCAGACCTATGGCTACACCTTC. As protein: CASSIRQTYGYTF.

The V gene is TRBV5-4, the J gene TRBJ1-4, with D tentatively TRBD1 (5 bases). Per germline, CDR1 SGHNT and CDR2 YYREEE (reference sequence). V lost 2 bases and J 7 bases, leaving 15 bases between the germline ends. CDR3 length: 15 amino acids. DNA of the CDR3: TGTGCCAGCAGCTTTGGAAGGGGAGTTAGTGAAAAACTGTTTTTT. This translates into CASSFGRGVSEKLFF.

The sample holds one count of this clone. The V and J genes are TRBV6-5 and TRBJ2-4, with D uncertain. CDR3 length: 12 amino acids. CDR1 and CDR2 (germline): MNHEY, SVGAGI. With 6 bases removed from V and 5 bases from J, the gap between germline ends came to 8 bases. The chain's CDR3 is CASSLNQNIQYF. In DNA form, the CDR3 reads TGTGCCAGCAGCTTGAATCAAAACATTCAGTACTTC.

This clone was seen only once. This chain joins TRBV27 and TRBJ1-6, with 7 positions matching TRBD1. Germline CDR1 and CDR2: MNHEY and SMNVEV (reference sequence). The CDR3 runs 14 residues. After removal of 7 bases from V and 6 bases from J, the junction contained 6 bases not matched to a gene. The CDR3 protein is CASTPGTANSPLHF. The CDR3 nucleotides are TGTGCCAGCACCCCCGGGACAGCTAATTCACCCCTCCACTTT.

The chain couples TRBV5-1 to TRBJ2-7; 7 bases map to TRBD1. The CDR3 has 15 residues. Per the germline V gene, CDR1 is SGHRS and CDR2 is YFSETQ. The V gene end was trimmed by 2 bases and the J gene end by 0 bases; junction bases not matched to a gene: 5. The CDR3: CASSLGQESSYEQYF. The DNA for the CDR3 is TGCGCCAGCAGCTTAGGACAGGAGAGCTCCTACGAGCAGTACTTC.

The chain recombines TRBV28 with TRBJ1-4; D gene uncertain. This CDR3 is 15 amino acids long. Per germline, CDR1 MDHEN and CDR2 SYDVKM. V was shortened by 4 bases and J by 8 bases, with 17 bases between the two germline ends. CDR3 loop: CASSWSRALREKLFF. The CDR3 DNA follows: TGTGCCAGCAGTTGGTCAAGGGCGCTGAGGGAAAAACTGTTTTTT. Together with reference TRBV28 and TRBJ1-4, the CDR3 gives the full variable domain: DVKVTQSSRYLVKRTGEKVFLECVQDMDHENMFWYRQDPGLGLRLIYFSYDVKMKEKGDIPEGYSVSREKKERFSLILESASTNQTSMYLCASSWSRALREKLFFGSGTQLSVL.

This chain joins TRBV4-3 and TRBJ1-2; D is unresolved. The germline V gene has CDR1 LGHNA and CDR2 YSLEER. CDR3 size: 17 residues. V was trimmed by 0 bases and J by 0 bases, leaving 14 bases between them. The CDR3 DNA reads TGCGCCAGCAGCCAAGATCATTGGACCCGGGCTAACTATGGCTACACCTTC. Its translation: CASSQDHWTRANYGYTF.

V gene TRBV2 combines with J gene TRBJ1-2; 8 nucleotides match TRBD1. Trimming cost V 7 bases and J 8 bases; bases outside gene matches: 6. The CDR3 is 12 residues long. Germline V gives CDR1 SNHLY, CDR2 FYNNEI. The CDR3 is CASKSGGWGYTF. The CDR3, as DNA: TGTGCCAGCAAGTCAGGGGGCTGGGGCTACACCTTC. The whole variable domain, remainder taken from reference TRBV2 and TRBJ1-2, is EPEVTQTPSHQVTQMGQEVILRCVPISNHLYFYWYRQILGQKVEFLVSFYNNEISEKSEIFDDQFSVERPDGSNFTLKIRSTKLEDSAMYFCASKSGGWGYTFGSGTRLTVV.

The chain is built from TRBV2 and TRBJ1-2, with D unresolved. CDR1 is SNHLY, CDR2 FYNNEI, per germline. Trimming took off 5 bases at V and 8 bases at J, with 18 bases between the two ends. The CDR3 is 14 amino acids. The CDR3 is CASSFTLDLQGYTF. The CDR3, as DNA: TGTGCCAGCAGTTTCACCCTCGACCTCCAGGGCTACACCTTC.